A single sample is the source of the 27 T cell receptor beta chains below, sequenced in a study of blood T cell repertoires in COVID-19 (dated by TCRdb to the early 2020s). Library creation used the immunoSEQ multiplex PCR assay. Drawn from immuneACCESS, this table holds only the in-frame rearrangements with V and J called that TCRdb kept. Clones are partly lost; checked studies trace under half to an unresolved V gene and leave the rest unexplained. Within this sample are 85,000 to 130,000 clones, with 85% to 90% of them counted one time only. The top ten clonotypes cover around 14% of the sample. Sequencing was carried out using peripheral blood. These receptors were collected from a man between 50 and 59 years old with acute or convalescent COVID-19.

The chain combines TRBV6-1 with TRBJ2-2; TRBD1 matches at 7 bases. Germline V gene data show CDR1 as MNHNS and CDR2 as SASEGT. The CDR3 is 15 amino acids. With 3 bases clipped from V and 4 bases from J, the junction kept 5 bases outside the gene matches. The CDR3 is CASSERQGVTGELFF. The CDR3 DNA follows: TGTGCCAGCAGTGAGAGACAGGGTGTCACCGGGGAGCTGTTTTTT.

The rearrangement links TRBV3-1 (or the pseudogene TRBV3-2) to TRBJ1-2, with 8 bases fitting TRBD1. Germline lookup yields CDR1 LGHDT and CDR2 YNNKEL (reference sequence). V dropped 2 bases and J dropped 6; count of bases not matched to a gene: 8. CDR3 size: 15 residues. The CDR3 is CASSQLTGAGNGYTF. CDR3 DNA: TGTGCCAGCAGCCAACTGACAGGGGCCGGTAATGGCTACACCTTC.

J is TRBJ2-7 and V is TRBV10-3; TRBD2 might be the D (7 bases). The CDR3 consists of 14 residues. Germline V gene data show CDR1 as ENHRY and CDR2 as SYGVKD. The V end was cut by 2 bases, the J end by 4 bases, with 12 bases between. The CDR3 spells CAISEREGGYEQYF. The CDR3 DNA is TGTGCCATCAGTGAGCGCGAGGGGGGGTACGAGCAGTACTTC.

This chain joins TRBV5-6 and TRBJ1-6, with unresolved D. The germline V gene has CDR1 SGHDT and CDR2 YYEEEE. V lost 0 bases and J lost 8, with 15 bases in between. CDR3 length: 16 residues. The CDR3 coding sequence is TGTGCCAGCAGCTTGGGTTCTGGAGCTTGGGATTCACCCCTCCACTTT. It encodes CASSLGSGAWDSPLHF. Complete variable domain (other parts from reference TRBV5-6 and TRBJ1-6): DAGVTQSPTHLIKTRGQQVTLRCSPKSGHDTVSWYQQALGQGPQFIFQYYEEEERQRGNFPDRFSGHQFPNYSSELNVNALLLGDSALYLCASSLGSGAWDSPLHFGNGTRLTVT.

The count of this clone is one. The chain employs TRBV9 and TRBJ2-7; 7 bases align to TRBD1. Germline CDR1 and CDR2: SGDLS and YYNGEE. The CDR3 spans 12 residues. Germline trimming cut 4 bases from V and 6 bases from J; bases unmatched to any gene: 4. This CDR3 is CASSPTGAEQYF. The CDR3 DNA sequence: TGTGCCAGCAGCCCAACAGGGGCCGAGCAGTACTTC.

The chain links TRBV5-4 to TRBJ2-1; the match to TRBD2 covers 11 bases. CDR3 length: 15 amino acids. Germline lookup yields CDR1 SGHNT and CDR2 YYREEE (reference sequence). V shed 0 bases, J shed 7 bases, and the junction held 3 bases outside the gene matches. This CDR3 is CASSLGASGRNEQFF. The CDR3 region has the DNA TGTGCCAGCAGCTTGGGGGCTAGCGGGAGGAATGAGCAGTTCTTC.

This clone occurred once. This chain connects TRBV5-1 to TRBJ2-3; 12 nucleotides align to TRBD2. Losses at the gene ends were 3 bases for V and 0 bases for J; bases not matched to a gene: 2. This CDR3 is built from 16 residues. The V gene's germline CDR1 is SGHRS and CDR2 YFSETQ. This CDR3 is CASSSGTSGSTDTQYF. In DNA form, the CDR3 reads TGCGCCAGCAGCTCCGGGACTAGCGGGAGCACAGATACGCAGTATTTT.

The gene calls are TRBV2 and TRBJ2-7, with TRBD1 identical over 7 bases. The CDR3 is 16 residues long. V lost 8 bases to trimming and J lost 2 bases; unmatched junction nucleotides: 15. Germline CDR1 is SNHLY and CDR2 is FYNNEI. CDR3 DNA: TGTGCCAGCTCCTACCAGGGGACAGCCCTGGCCTACGAGCAGTACTTC. Its translation is CASSYQGTALAYEQYF.

The chain is built from TRBV27 and TRBJ2-7; 7 bases agree with TRBD2. The trim removed 7 bases at V and 3 bases at J, leaving 21 bases unmatched. Germline-derived CDR1 and CDR2 are MNHEY and SMNVEV (reference sequence). CDR3 length equals 18 residues. CDR3 DNA sequence: TGTGCCAGCAAATCATCCGGACGGGTTGGCGGGAGTTTCTACGAGCAGTACTTC. Protein sequence: CASKSSGRVGGSFYEQYF.

The rearrangement joins TRBV27 to TRBJ2-2; 10 nucleotides line up with TRBD2. The CDR3 has 16 amino acids. Germline V gene sequence: CDR1 MNHEY, CDR2 SMNVEV (reference sequence). V lost 5 bases to trimming and J lost 7 bases; unmatched junction nucleotides: 10. CDR3 residues: CASSGLAVYSHGELFF. The CDR3 DNA is TGTGCCAGCAGTGGACTAGCGGTATACTCCCACGGGGAGCTGTTTTTT.

This clone appeared a single time. The CDR3 here is CASSPRRLAANEQYF. CDR3 in DNA: TGTGCCAGCAGTCCCCGCCGCCTAGCGGCAAACGAGCAGTACTTC. This rearrangement joins TRBV27 to TRBJ2-7; 7 bases fit TRBD2. J gave up 5 bases and V 5 bases, and 12 bases lay outside the gene matches. The CDR3 is 15 residues long. The V gene's germline CDR1 is MNHEY and CDR2 SMNVEV (reference sequence).

The chain uses TRBV19 and TRBJ1-2; D is unresolved. This CDR3 is 17 amino acids long. Trimming took off 5 bases at V and 2 bases at J, with 21 bases between the two ends. Germline CDR1 and CDR2: LNHDA and SQIVND (reference sequence). The CDR3 sequence: CASSASLSRTPNYGYTF. CDR3 DNA: TGTGCCAGTAGTGCGTCGTTAAGCCGAACTCCCAACTATGGCTACACCTTC.

The chain employs TRBV4-1 and TRBJ2-1, with D possibly being TRBD2 (6 bases). Germline-derived CDR1 and CDR2 are MGHRA and YSYEKL. V was shortened by 0 bases and J by 8 bases, with 17 bases between the two germline ends. This CDR3 comprises 16 residues. Written as DNA, the CDR3 is TGCGCCAGCAGCCAAGATTTTGCGGGGCTTTTAGATGAGCAGTTCTTC. It encodes CASSQDFAGLLDEQFF.

At least ten counts were recorded for this clone. V and J are TRBV5-5 and TRBJ2-1, with TRBD2 matching 13 bases. Per germline, CDR1 SGHKS and CDR2 YYEKEE (reference sequence). The V gene end was trimmed by 4 bases and the J gene end by 6 bases; junction bases not matched to a gene: 13. The CDR3 is 18 residues long. CDR3 nucleotide sequence: TGTGCCAGCAGCCAGACTAGCGGGAGGAGGGGGATATCCAATGAGCAGTTCTTC. Amino acid sequence: CASSQTSGRRGISNEQFF.

The rearrangement uses TRBV6-5 and TRBJ2-1, with D possibly matching TRBD1 (5 bases). The V and J ends lost 6 bases and 4 bases respectively, with 10 bases between them. Germline-derived CDR1 and CDR2 are MNHEY and SVGAGI. This CDR3 contains 13 residues. The CDR3 spells CASSTDSYNEQFF. In DNA, the CDR3 is TGTGCCAGCAGCACCGACAGTTACAATGAGCAGTTCTTC.

This sequence joins TRBV7-8 and TRBJ1-3; D gene unclear. The CDR3 totals 14 residues. Germline V gene sequence: CDR1 SGHVS, CDR2 FQNEAQ. Trimming took off 2 bases at V and 0 bases at J, with 5 bases between the two ends. Here the CDR3 DNA reads TGTGCCAGCAGCTTACGGGGCTCTGGAAACACCATATATTTT. The encoded protein is CASSLRGSGNTIYF.

This clone was recorded only once. V usage is TRBV28 and J usage is TRBJ2-1, with TRBD1 identical over 11 bases. CDR3 size: 16 residues. Germline V gives CDR1 MDHEN, CDR2 SYDVKM. Trimming cost V 5 bases and J 3 bases; bases outside gene matches: 6. The CDR3: CASSPRGQGDYNEQFF. The CDR3 nucleotides are TGTGCCAGCAGTCCGCGGGGACAGGGGGACTACAATGAGCAGTTCTTC.

A few counts support this clone. V gene TRBV12-5 combines with J gene TRBJ1-1; the D gene is possibly TRBD1 (5 bases). The germline CDR1 and CDR2 sequences are LGHNT and FRNRAP. Between the trimmed V and J ends, which lost 2 bases and 7 bases, there was a span of 8 bases. The CDR3 contains 12 residues. CDR3 residues: CASGLLGLEAFF. Written as DNA, the CDR3 is TGTGCTAGTGGTTTGCTGGGACTTGAAGCTTTCTTT.

The genes are TRBV6-5 and TRBJ1-3, with D possibly TRBD1 on 6 matching bases. The ends were cut back, 5 bases at V and 3 bases at J, with 11 bases in the middle. The CDR3 is made up of 14 amino acids. Germline values: CDR1 MNHEY, CDR2 SVGAGI. The CDR3 loop is CASSPQGSGNTIYF. CDR3 bases: TGTGCCAGCAGTCCACAGGGAAGTGGAAACACCATATATTTT.

The genes are TRBV19 and TRBJ1-1; D gene unclear. The CDR3 is 13 amino acids. V was shortened by 2 bases and J by 6 bases, with 10 bases between the two germline ends. Germline CDR1 reads LNHDA; CDR2 reads SQIVND (reference sequence). In nucleotides, the CDR3 is TGTGCCAGTAGTATATTTTCGGGTTCTGAAGCTTTCTTT. Translating gives CASSIFSGSEAFF.

The rearrangement uses TRBV7-9 and TRBJ2-7, with a weak D call TRBD2 (6 bases). The germline CDR1 and CDR2 sequences are SEHNR and FQNEAQ (reference sequence). With 11 bases removed from V and 5 bases from J, the gap between germline ends came to 16 bases. CDR3 length: 12 amino acids. The CDR3 sequence: CAGGISANEQYF. The CDR3 DNA follows: TGTGCCGGGGGGATTTCCGCGAACGAGCAGTACTTC.

CDR3 sequence reads: CASSSYGSSYNEQFF. Here the CDR3 DNA reads TGTGCCAGCTCATCCTACGGTAGCTCCTACAATGAGCAGTTCTTC. The chain links TRBV18 to TRBJ2-1; no firm D call. V was pared by 5 bases and J by 0 bases, with 11 bases between. Germline CDR1 and CDR2: KGHSH and LQKENI. The CDR3 totals 15 residues.

J is TRBJ1-3 and V is TRBV5-4; 9 nucleotides align to TRBD1. The CDR3 totals 14 residues. Germline V gene lookup returns CDR1 SGHNT and CDR2 YYREEE (reference sequence). V lost 4 bases and J lost 3; bases outside the gene matches: 2. In nucleotides, the CDR3 is TGTGCCAGCAGCGCGACAGGGGGTGGAAACACCATATATTTT. It codes for CASSATGGGNTIYF. Variable domain in full (rest from reference TRBV5-4 and TRBJ1-3): ETGVTQSPTHLIKTRGQQVTLRCSSQSGHNTVSWYQQALGQGPQFIFQYYREEENGRGNFPPRFSGLQFPNYSSELNVNALELDDSALYLCASSATGGGNTIYFGEGSWLTVV.

V gene TRBV2 combines with J gene TRBJ1-3; D remains unclear. With 6 bases removed from V and 0 bases from J, the gap between germline ends came to 9 bases. This CDR3 contains 14 residues. CDR1 SNHLY and CDR2 FYNNEI come from the germline V gene. CDR3 sequence (DNA): TGTGCCAGCAGCGGGTCCCGCTCTGGAAACACCATATATTTT. Its translation: CASSGSRSGNTIYF.

CDR3: CASSAEAAEIQYF. DNA for the CDR3: TGTGCCAGCAGCGCGGAGGCCGCGGAGATTCAGTACTTC. V is TRBV5-4 and J is TRBJ2-4, with D maybe TRBD2 (5 bases). Deletions cut 4 bases from V and 10 bases from J, with 15 bases between. The CDR3 extends over 13 amino acids. CDR1 SGHNT and CDR2 YYREEE come from the germline V gene (reference sequence).

Here the CDR3 DNA reads TGCGCCAGCAGCCAAGGTCTAGTGGGGACCCAGTACTTC. Its protein is CASSQGLVGTQYF. The chain combines TRBV4-1 with TRBJ2-5; no firm D call. The length of the CDR3 is 13 residues. The V end lost 1 base, the J end lost 7 bases, and 10 bases lay between the germline ends. Germline loops: CDR1 MGHRA, CDR2 YSYEKL.

J is TRBJ1-5 and V is TRBV30; 7 positions agree with TRBD1. The CDR3 loop spans 14 amino acids. J lost 4 bases, V lost 2 bases, and 5 bases had no gene match. Germline V gene lookup returns CDR1 GTSNPN and CDR2 SVGIG (reference sequence). In DNA, the CDR3 is TGTGCCTGGAGTACCGGGACAGATAATCAGCCCCAGCATTTT. Protein product: CAWSTGTDNQPQHF.